The subject of this entry is one T cell receptor (beta chain). Antigen unknown. The data belong to a study of T cell repertoires in cytomegalovirus infection. Study background: Selected CMV epitopes included recently identified HLA-C-restricted ones as well as well-studied HLA-B-restricted ones.

TCRdb re-derived calls from the reads in MiXCR, one entry per CDR3 protein. The sample has about 830,000 distinct CDR3 sequences, approximately 32% seen once; the top ten hold around 12%. The clonotype was recovered from a human donor in good health (CMV status not recorded). Some clones in this sample may be carry-over from other donors' samples. The material was cultured CD8+ T cells from PBMCs, obtained from culture after CMV antigen stimulation.

In DNA, the CDR3 is TGTGCCAGCAGTCCACCACCAACAGGGACGGGCACAGATACGCAGTATTTT. It translates to CASSPPPTGTGTDTQYF. V and J are TRBV6-2 or TRBV6-3 and TRBJ2-3; D possibly corresponds to TRBD1 (6 bases). Germline V lookup: CDR1 MNHEY, CDR2 SVGEGT. The V end lost 5 bases, the J end lost 1 base, and 19 bases lay between the germline ends. CDR3 length equals 17 residues.